Listed below are T cell receptor beta chains from one sample, sequenced in a study of blood T cell repertoires in COVID-19. Method: immunoSEQ multiplex PCR; TCRdb's copy keeps in-frame clones and lacks some. The sample records roughly 230,000 clones, about 80% being singletons. The specimen sequenced was PBMCs or T cells enriched from blood (not recorded which). The receptor source for this set is a man aged 45-60 years who had recovered from COVID-19. The CDR3 runs from the conserved cysteine through the conserved F or W. D genes are given only for firm matches. Size tells how often a clone was seen (once, few, many) or the class of an expanded clone, and some rows leave it out.

-	TRBV9	TRBJ2-1	TRBD2	CASSVLSGLAGGEQFF	TGTGCCAGCAGCGTTTTGTCCGGACTAGCGGGAGGTGAGCAGTTCTTC
-	TRBV6-6	TRBJ1-2	-	CASRRTELYGYTF	TGTGCCAGCAGACGGACAGAGCTATATGGCTACACCTTC
once	TRBV9	TRBJ2-3	-	CASSPAGRTDTQYF	TGTGCCAGCAGCCCGGCAGGGCGCACAGATACGCAGTATTTT
-	TRBV2	TRBJ2-3	-	CASGAGRTDTQYF	TGTGCCAGCGGTGCGGGTCGGACAGATACGCAGTATTTT
-	TRBV11-2	TRBJ2-5	TRBD1	CASRGTGSGETQYF	TGTGCCAGCCGCGGGACAGGGTCGGGAGAGACCCAGTACTTC
-	TRBV3-1/TRBV3-2	TRBJ2-3	-	CASSGLGDTQYF	TGTGCCAGCAGCGGGCTCGGCGATACGCAGTATTTT
-	TRBV5-1	TRBJ1-2	-	CASSLGDSYGYTF	TGCGCCAGCAGCTTGGGCGACAGTTATGGCTACACCTTC
once	TRBV20-1	TRBJ2-7	TRBD2	CSASPGGPAYEQYF	TGCAGTGCTAGTCCGGGAGGGCCGGCCTACGAGCAGTACTTC
-	TRBV27	TRBJ2-7	TRBD2	CASSPLAGIMYEQYF	TGTGCCAGCTCCCCCTTAGCGGGAATCATGTACGAGCAGTACTTC
-	TRBV10-3	TRBJ1-1	-	CAISVSGRGPAEAFF	TGTGCCATCAGTGTGTCAGGGCGGGGGCCAGCTGAAGCTTTCTTT
once	TRBV18	TRBJ1-1	TRBD1	CASSPGQLLMNTEAFF	TGTGCCAGCTCACCGGGACAGCTACTTATGAACACTGAAGCTTTCTTT
-	TRBV19	TRBJ1-2	TRBD1	CASRSTGIYGYTF	TGTGCCAGTAGGTCGACAGGGATCTATGGCTACACCTTC
-	TRBV20-1	TRBJ2-7	TRBD2	CSASGSGASYEQYF	TGCAGTGCTAGTGGTAGCGGGGCCTCCTACGAGCAGTACTTC
-	TRBV6-5	TRBJ1-6	TRBD1	CASSFGTGDHSPLHF	TGTGCCAGCAGTTTTGGGACAGGCGACCATTCACCCCTCCACTTT
-	TRBV19	TRBJ1-2	-	CASSRTENNYGYTF	TGTGCCAGTAGCCGGACAGAAAACAACTATGGCTACACCTTC
-	TRBV7-9	TRBJ1-6	-	CASSQHQENSPLHF	TGTGCCAGCAGCCAGCATCAGGAAAATTCACCCCTCCACTTT
-	TRBV29-1	TRBJ2-7	-	CSVSDRPGLFEQYF	TGCAGCGTTTCAGACCGCCCGGGACTCTTCGAGCAGTACTTC
-	TRBV5-1	TRBJ1-6	-	CASSFSRGQSNSPLHF	TGCGCCAGCAGCTTTTCCCGAGGCCAATCGAATTCACCCCTCCACTTT
-	TRBV5-5	TRBJ1-4	TRBD1	CASSLMDRGREKLFF	TGTGCCAGCAGCTTGATGGACAGGGGGAGGGAAAAACTGTTTTTT
few	TRBV19	TRBJ2-3	-	CASSPVGDPTDTQYF	TGTGCCAGTAGTCCCGTGGGCGACCCCACAGATACGCAGTATTTT
-	TRBV3-1/TRBV3-2	TRBJ1-3	-	CASSQDLWRNTIYF	TGTGCCAGCAGCCAGGACCTCTGGAGGAACACCATATATTTT
-	TRBV28	TRBJ2-2	TRBD1	CASSPTGPLNTGELFF	TGTGCCAGCTCTCCGACAGGGCCTCTAAACACCGGGGAGCTGTTTTTT
-	TRBV10-3	TRBJ1-1	TRBD1	CATKGAGGLDTEAFF	TGTGCCACCAAGGGGGCAGGGGGGCTGGACACTGAAGCTTTCTTT
-	TRBV29-1	TRBJ1-1	-	CSVGVGPLINTEAFF	TGCAGCGTCGGGGTGGGTCCCTTAATTAACACTGAAGCTTTCTTT
once	TRBV28	TRBJ1-4	-	CASSFYNEKLFF	TGTGCCAGCAGTTTTTATAATGAAAAACTGTTTTTT
-	TRBV5-4	TRBJ2-7	TRBD1	CASSLDPVGGQGAHEQYF	TGTGCCAGCAGCTTGGATCCGGTTGGGGGACAGGGGGCCCACGAGCAGTACTTC
-	TRBV2	TRBJ1-5	-	CASRYRDHSNQPQHF	TGTGCCAGCAGGTACAGGGACCATAGCAATCAGCCCCAGCATTTT
once	TRBV7-9	TRBJ1-4	-	CASSMWSRGSFGLFF	TGTGCCAGCAGCATGTGGTCCAGGGGCTCATTCGGTCTGTTTTTT
few	TRBV11-1	TRBJ2-2	TRBD1	CASSRYGTGNTGELFF	TGTGCCAGCAGCCGATACGGGACAGGAAACACCGGGGAGCTGTTTTTT
-	TRBV6-1	TRBJ2-4	-	CASSEQGSGGAKNIQYF	TGTGCCAGCAGTGAACAGGGGTCTGGAGGAGCCAAAAACATTCAGTACTTC
-	TRBV30	TRBJ1-6	TRBD1	CAWRLTGNSYNSPLHF	TGTGCCTGGAGGTTGACAGGGAACTCCTATAATTCACCCCTCCACTTT
few	TRBV4-1	TRBJ1-3	TRBD1	CASSHKTDRAGNTIYF	TGCGCCAGCAGCCACAAAACGGACAGGGCTGGAAACACCATATATTTT
-	TRBV3-1/TRBV3-2	TRBJ2-7	TRBD2	CASSQARYRDSGRGYEQYF	TGTGCCAGCAGCCAAGCCCGATATCGCGACAGCGGGAGGGGATACGAGCAGTACTTC
-	TRBV6-5	TRBJ1-4	TRBD1	CASSYSVTGASEKLFF	TGTGCCAGCAGTTACTCGGTAACAGGGGCGAGTGAAAAACTGTTTTTT
-	TRBV13	TRBJ2-1	TRBD2	CASSPPGGSSYNEQFF	TGTGCCAGCAGCCCCCCGGGGGGGAGCTCCTACAATGAGCAGTTCTTC
-	TRBV5-1	TRBJ2-7	TRBD1	CASSLGQGAYEQYF	TGCGCCAGCAGCTTGGGACAGGGCGCCTACGAGCAGTACTTC
-	TRBV29-1	TRBJ1-2	-	CSVEDSYYGYTF	TGCAGCGTGGAAGACAGTTATTATGGCTACACCTTC
-	TRBV4-3	TRBJ2-1	-	CASSQDGREFNEQFF	TGCGCCAGCAGCCAAGATGGACGGGAGTTCAATGAGCAGTTCTTC
-	TRBV21-1	TRBJ2-4	-	CASSKADNLPDGGKNIQYF	TGTGCCAGCAGCAAAGCGGACAACCTCCCCGACGGTGGGAAAAACATTCAGTACTTC
-	TRBV19	TRBJ2-1	TRBD2	CASGGLAVLNEQFF	TGTGCCAGTGGCGGACTAGCGGTATTGAATGAGCAGTTCTTC
once	TRBV4-1	TRBJ1-6	-	CASSQERPSYNSPLHF	TGCGCCAGCAGCCAAGAGAGGCCCTCCTATAATTCACCCCTCCACTTT
-	TRBV12-5	TRBJ1-5	TRBD1	CASGLARTGINQPQHF	TGTGCTAGTGGTTTGGCCCGGACAGGGATCAATCAGCCCCAGCATTTT
few	TRBV28	TRBJ2-7	-	CARRTEGNYEQYF	TGTGCCAGGAGGACGGAGGGGAACTACGAGCAGTACTTC
-	TRBV4-1	TRBJ2-3	TRBD2	CASSQGVSGRGSTDTQYF	TGCGCCAGCAGCCAAGGGGTTAGCGGGAGAGGTAGCACAGATACGCAGTATTTT
once	TRBV9	TRBJ2-5	TRBD1	CASSTGQGATETQYF	TGTGCCAGCAGCACCGGACAGGGGGCCACGGAGACCCAGTACTTC
-	TRBV6-5	TRBJ1-1	TRBD1	CASRPGTGRRTEAFF	TGTGCCAGCAGACCCGGGACAGGGAGACGGACTGAAGCTTTCTTT
few	TRBV5-1	TRBJ2-5	-	CASSLDFSIQETQYF	TGCGCCAGCAGCTTGGACTTTAGTATCCAAGAGACCCAGTACTTC
-	TRBV7-8	TRBJ1-5	TRBD1	CASSPQGAKQPQHF	TGTGCCAGCAGCCCTCAGGGGGCTAAGCAGCCCCAGCATTTT
-	TRBV3-1/TRBV3-2	TRBJ2-7	-	CASSRYQSRNGYGYEQYF	TGTGCCAGCAGCCGTTATCAGAGCAGGAATGGGTACGGCTACGAGCAGTACTTC
-	TRBV28	TRBJ2-1	TRBD2	CASSLAGGPGGGEQFF	TGTGCCAGCAGTCTAGCGGGAGGGCCTGGTGGTGGTGAGCAGTTCTTC
once	TRBV6-2/TRBV6-3	TRBJ1-1	TRBD1	CASSSGTGPTRSMNTEAFF	TGTGCCAGCAGTTCCGGGACAGGGCCCACTCGATCCATGAACACTGAAGCTTTCTTT
-	TRBV7-2	TRBJ2-3	-	CASSPERVLGTDTQYF	TGTGCCAGCAGCCCGGAGAGGGTGTTGGGGACAGATACGCAGTATTTT
-	TRBV6-5	TRBJ2-2	-	CASSYRGGELFF	TGTGCCAGCAGTTACCGAGGAGGGGAGCTGTTTTTT
-	TRBV19	TRBJ2-7	-	CASNEPGLYEQYF	TGTGCCAGTAACGAACCGGGACTTTACGAGCAGTACTTC